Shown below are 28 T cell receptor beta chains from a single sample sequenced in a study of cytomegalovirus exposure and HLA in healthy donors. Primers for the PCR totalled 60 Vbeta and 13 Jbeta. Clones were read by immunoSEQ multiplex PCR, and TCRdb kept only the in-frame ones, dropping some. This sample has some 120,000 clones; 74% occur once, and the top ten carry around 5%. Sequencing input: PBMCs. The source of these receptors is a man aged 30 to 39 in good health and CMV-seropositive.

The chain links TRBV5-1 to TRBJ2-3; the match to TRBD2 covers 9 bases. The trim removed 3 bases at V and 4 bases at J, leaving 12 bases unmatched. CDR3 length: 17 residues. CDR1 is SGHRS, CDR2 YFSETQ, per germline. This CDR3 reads CASSWRGLSGGPDTQYF. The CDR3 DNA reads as TGCGCCAGCAGCTGGAGGGGTTTAAGCGGGGGGCCAGATACGCAGTATTTT.

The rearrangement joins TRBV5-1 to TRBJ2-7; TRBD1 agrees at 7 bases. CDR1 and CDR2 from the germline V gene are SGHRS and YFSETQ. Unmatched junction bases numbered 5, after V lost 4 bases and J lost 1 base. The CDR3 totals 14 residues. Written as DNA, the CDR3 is TGCGCCAGCAGCCCCTCGACAGGGTCCTACGAGCAGTACTTC. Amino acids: CASSPSTGSYEQYF.

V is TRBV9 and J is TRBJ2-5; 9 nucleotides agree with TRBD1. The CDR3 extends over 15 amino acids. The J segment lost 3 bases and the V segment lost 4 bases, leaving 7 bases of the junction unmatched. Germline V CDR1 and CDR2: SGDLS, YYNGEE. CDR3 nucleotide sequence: TGTGCCAGCAGCCGACAGGGGGAAAGGAAAGAGACCCAGTACTTC. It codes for CASSRQGERKETQYF.

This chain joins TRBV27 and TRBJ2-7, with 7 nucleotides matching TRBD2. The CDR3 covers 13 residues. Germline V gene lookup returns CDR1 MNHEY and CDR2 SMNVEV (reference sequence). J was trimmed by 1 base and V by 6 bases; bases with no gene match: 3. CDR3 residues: CASRDGRSYEQYF. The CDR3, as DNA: TGTGCCAGCAGGGACGGGAGGTCCTACGAGCAGTACTTC.

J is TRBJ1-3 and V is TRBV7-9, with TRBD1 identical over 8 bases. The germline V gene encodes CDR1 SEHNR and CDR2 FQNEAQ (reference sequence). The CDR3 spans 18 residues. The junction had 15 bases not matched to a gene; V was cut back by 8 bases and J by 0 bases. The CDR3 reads CASGVHPGQANSGNTIYF. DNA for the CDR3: TGTGCCAGCGGCGTTCATCCGGGACAGGCGAACTCTGGAAACACCATATATTTT.

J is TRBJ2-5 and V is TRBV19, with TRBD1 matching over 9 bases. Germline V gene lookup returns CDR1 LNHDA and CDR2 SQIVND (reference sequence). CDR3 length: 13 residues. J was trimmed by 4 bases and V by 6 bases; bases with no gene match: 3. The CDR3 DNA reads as TGTGCCAGTAGCAAGGACAGGGGAGAGACCCAGTACTTC. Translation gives CASSKDRGETQYF.

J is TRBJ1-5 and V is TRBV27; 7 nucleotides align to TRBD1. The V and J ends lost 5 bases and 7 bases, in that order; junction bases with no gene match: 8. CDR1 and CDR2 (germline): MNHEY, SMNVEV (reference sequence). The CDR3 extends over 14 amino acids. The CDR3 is CASSPRQGLQPQHF. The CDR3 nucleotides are TGTGCCAGCAGTCCTAGACAGGGTTTACAGCCCCAGCATTTT.

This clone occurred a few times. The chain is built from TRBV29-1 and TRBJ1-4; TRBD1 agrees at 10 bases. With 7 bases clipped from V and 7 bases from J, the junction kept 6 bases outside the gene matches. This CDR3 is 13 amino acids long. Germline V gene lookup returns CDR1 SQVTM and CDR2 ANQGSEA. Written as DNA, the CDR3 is TGCAGCGCTTCGGGACAGGGGCTTGAAAAACTGTTTTTT. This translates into CSASGQGLEKLFF.

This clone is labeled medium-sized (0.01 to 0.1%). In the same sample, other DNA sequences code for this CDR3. The CDR3 bases are TGTGCCAGCAGCTTGGTAGGGGGTCATGGCTACACCTTC. This codes for CASSLVGGHGYTF. The chain carries TRBV5-6 and TRBJ1-2, with D perhaps TRBD1 (6 bases). Trimming took 0 bases from V and 6 from J, leaving 9 bases between them. Germline V CDR1 and CDR2: SGHDT, YYEEEE. CDR3 length: 13 amino acids. The whole variable domain, remainder taken from reference TRBV5-6 and TRBJ1-2, is DAGVTQSPTHLIKTRGQQVTLRCSPKSGHDTVSWYQQALGQGPQFIFQYYEEEERQRGNFPDRFSGHQFPNYSSELNVNALLLGDSALYLCASSLVGGHGYTFGSGTRLTVV.

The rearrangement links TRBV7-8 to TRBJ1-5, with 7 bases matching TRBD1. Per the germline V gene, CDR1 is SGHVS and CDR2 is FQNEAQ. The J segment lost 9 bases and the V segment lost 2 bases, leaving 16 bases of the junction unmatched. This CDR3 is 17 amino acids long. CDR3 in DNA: TGTGCCAGCAGCTTACAATGGGGTCGCAGGGGGAGAAGGCCCCAGCATTTT. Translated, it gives CASSLQWGRRGRRPQHF.

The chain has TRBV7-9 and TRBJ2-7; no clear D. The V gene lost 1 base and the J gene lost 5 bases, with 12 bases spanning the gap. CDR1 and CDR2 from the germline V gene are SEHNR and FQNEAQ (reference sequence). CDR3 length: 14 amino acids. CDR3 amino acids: CASSLEVSQDEQYF. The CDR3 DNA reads TGTGCCAGCAGCTTAGAGGTCAGCCAGGACGAGCAGTACTTC.

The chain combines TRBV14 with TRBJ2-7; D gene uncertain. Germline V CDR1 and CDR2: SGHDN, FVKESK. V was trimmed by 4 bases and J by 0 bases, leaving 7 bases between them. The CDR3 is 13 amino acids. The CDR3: CASSRGYSYEQYF. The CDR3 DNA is TGTGCCAGCAGCCGAGGTTACTCCTACGAGCAGTACTTC.

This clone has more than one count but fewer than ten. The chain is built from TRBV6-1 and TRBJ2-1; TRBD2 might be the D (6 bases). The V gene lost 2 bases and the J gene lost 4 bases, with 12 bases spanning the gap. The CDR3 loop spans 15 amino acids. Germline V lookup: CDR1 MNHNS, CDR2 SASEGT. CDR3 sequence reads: CASSELSSAYNEQFF. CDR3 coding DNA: TGTGCCAGCAGTGAATTGTCTAGCGCATACAATGAGCAGTTCTTC.

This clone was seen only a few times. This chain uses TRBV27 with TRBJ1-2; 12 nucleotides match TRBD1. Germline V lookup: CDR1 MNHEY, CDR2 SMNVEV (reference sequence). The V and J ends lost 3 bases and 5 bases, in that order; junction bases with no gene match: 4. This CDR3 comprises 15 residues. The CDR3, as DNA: TGTGCCAGCAGTTTCGGGACAGGGGGCAAGTATGGCTACACCTTC. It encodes CASSFGTGGKYGYTF.

The CDR3 sequence: CASSLEDRGPDTQYF. In DNA, the CDR3 is TGCGCCAGCAGCTTGGAGGACAGGGGCCCAGATACGCAGTATTTT. The chain uses TRBV5-1 and TRBJ2-3, with 9 positions matching TRBD1. J gave up 4 bases and V 0 bases, and 3 bases lay outside the gene matches. CDR3 size: 15 residues. Germline lookup yields CDR1 SGHRS and CDR2 YFSETQ.

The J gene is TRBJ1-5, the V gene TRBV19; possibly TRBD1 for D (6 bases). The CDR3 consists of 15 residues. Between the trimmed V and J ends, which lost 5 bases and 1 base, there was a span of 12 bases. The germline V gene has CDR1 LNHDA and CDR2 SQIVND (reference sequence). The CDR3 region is CASSVGGGSNQPQHF. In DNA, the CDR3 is TGTGCCAGTAGTGTTGGGGGCGGGAGCAATCAGCCCCAGCATTTT.

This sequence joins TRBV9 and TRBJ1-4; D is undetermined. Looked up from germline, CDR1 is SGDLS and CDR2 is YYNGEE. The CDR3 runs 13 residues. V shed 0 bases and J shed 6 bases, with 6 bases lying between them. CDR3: CASSVGADEKLFF. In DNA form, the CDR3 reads TGTGCCAGCAGCGTAGGGGCAGATGAAAAACTGTTTTTT. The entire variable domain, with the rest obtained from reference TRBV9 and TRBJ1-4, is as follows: DSGVTQTPKHLITATGQRVTLRCSPRSGDLSVYWYQQSLDQGLQFLIQYYNGEERAKGNILERFSAQQFPDLHSELNLSSLELGDSALYFCASSVGADEKLFFGSGTQLSVL.

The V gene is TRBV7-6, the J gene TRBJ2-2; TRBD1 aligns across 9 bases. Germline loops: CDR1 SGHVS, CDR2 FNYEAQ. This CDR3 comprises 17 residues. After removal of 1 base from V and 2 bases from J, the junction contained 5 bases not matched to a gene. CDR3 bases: TGTGCCAGCAGCTTAGATACAGGGGGCCTTAACACCGGGGAGCTGTTTTTT. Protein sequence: CASSLDTGGLNTGELFF.

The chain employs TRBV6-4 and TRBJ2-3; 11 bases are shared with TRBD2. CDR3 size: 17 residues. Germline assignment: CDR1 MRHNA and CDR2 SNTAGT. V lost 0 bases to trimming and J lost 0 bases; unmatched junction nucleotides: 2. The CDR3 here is CASSDSSGGASTDTQYF. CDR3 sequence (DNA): TGTGCCAGCAGTGACTCTAGCGGGGGGGCTAGCACAGATACGCAGTATTTT.

The CDR3 coding sequence is TGTGCCAGTAGTATAGATTTCAGGACGGAGGGGAAAGAGACCCAGTACTTC. It codes for CASSIDFRTEGKETQYF. The rearrangement uses TRBV19 and TRBJ2-5, with D possibly being TRBD2 (6 bases). Per the germline V gene, CDR1 is LNHDA and CDR2 is SQIVND (reference sequence). Trimming took 0 bases from V and 3 from J, leaving 17 bases between them. This CDR3 has 17 residues. The complete variable domain, with remaining parts taken from reference TRBV19 and TRBJ2-5, reads DGGITQSPKYLFRKEGQNVTLSCEQNLNHDAMYWYRQDPGQGLRLIYYSQIVNDFQKGDIAEGYSVSREKKESFPLTVTSAQKNPTAFYLCASSIDFRTEGKETQYFGPGTRLLVL.

The CDR3 here is CASSLGGRLAGLDEQFF. As DNA, the CDR3 is TGCGCCAGCAGCTTGGGGGGGCGACTAGCGGGGTTAGATGAGCAGTTCTTC. The rearrangement links TRBV5-1 to TRBJ2-1, with 11 nucleotides matching TRBD2. This CDR3 is 17 amino acids long. The ends lost 0 bases at V and 8 bases at J; junction bases unmatched: 10. Germline V gene lookup returns CDR1 SGHRS and CDR2 YFSETQ.

The chain's CDR3 is CASRPQGASGNTIYF. CDR3 DNA sequence: TGTGCCAGCAGACCACAGGGGGCAAGTGGAAACACCATATATTTT. This chain joins TRBV6-5 and TRBJ1-3; 9 bases line up with TRBD1. V gave up 6 bases and J gave up 3 bases; unmatched junction bases: 6. In germline, CDR1 is MNHEY, CDR2 SVGAGI. CDR3 length equals 15 residues.

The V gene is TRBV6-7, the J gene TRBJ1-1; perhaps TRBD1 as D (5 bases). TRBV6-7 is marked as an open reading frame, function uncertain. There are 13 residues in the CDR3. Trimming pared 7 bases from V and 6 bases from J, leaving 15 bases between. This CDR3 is CASTIKGKAEAFF. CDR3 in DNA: TGTGCCAGCACGATAAAGGGGAAGGCTGAAGCTTTCTTT.

The chain's CDR3 is CAISEYVGSEQYF. As DNA, the CDR3 is TGTGCCATCAGTGAGTATGTAGGGAGCGAGCAGTACTTC. The rearrangement joins TRBV10-3 to TRBJ2-7, with a possible D match to TRBD2 (5 bases). Germline-derived CDR1 and CDR2 are ENHRY and SYGVKD. V was pared by 1 base and J by 6 bases, with 10 bases between. The CDR3 length is 13 residues.

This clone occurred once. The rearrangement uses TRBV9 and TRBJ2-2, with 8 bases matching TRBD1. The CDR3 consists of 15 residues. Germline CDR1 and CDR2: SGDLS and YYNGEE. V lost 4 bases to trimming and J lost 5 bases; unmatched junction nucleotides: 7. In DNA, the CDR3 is TGTGCCAGCAGCCGGACAGGGCTTGGGACCGGGGAGCTGTTTTTT. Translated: CASSRTGLGTGELFF.

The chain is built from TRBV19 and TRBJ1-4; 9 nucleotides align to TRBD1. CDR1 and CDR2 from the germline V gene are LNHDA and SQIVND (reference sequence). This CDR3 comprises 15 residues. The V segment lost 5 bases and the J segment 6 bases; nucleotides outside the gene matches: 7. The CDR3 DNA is TGTGCCAGTAGTCTGACCCGGGACAGGGATGAAAAACTGTTTTTT. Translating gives CASSLTRDRDEKLFF.

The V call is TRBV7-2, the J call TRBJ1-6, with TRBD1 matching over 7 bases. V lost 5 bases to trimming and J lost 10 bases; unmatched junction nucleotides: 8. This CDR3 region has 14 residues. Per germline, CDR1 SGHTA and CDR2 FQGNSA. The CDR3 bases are TGTGCCAGCAGCCTCGACAGGGTCCAATCACCCCTCCACTTT. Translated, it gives CASSLDRVQSPLHF.

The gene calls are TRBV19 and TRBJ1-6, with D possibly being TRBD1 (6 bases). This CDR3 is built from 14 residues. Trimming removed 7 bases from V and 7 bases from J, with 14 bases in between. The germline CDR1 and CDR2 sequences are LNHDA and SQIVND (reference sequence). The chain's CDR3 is CASMGLRGNSPLHF. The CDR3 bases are TGTGCCAGTATGGGTCTTAGGGGGAATTCACCCCTCCACTTT.